The next 28 T cell receptor beta chains were all read from a single sample in a study of T cell repertoires in cytomegalovirus infection. Their antigen targets remain unknown. Each CDR3 protein is one row after TCRdb ran MiXCR on the reads. The table has about 830,000 distinct CDR3 sequences, 32% seen once. The input for sequencing was cultured CD8+ T cells from PBMCs, taken from culture after CMV antigen stimulation. The receptors derive from a human donor in good health (CMV status not recorded). Some clones in this sample may be carry-over from other donors' samples.

The rearrangement joins TRBV6-2 or TRBV6-3 to TRBJ1-2; D unresolved. V was pared by 5 bases and J by 3 bases, with 10 bases between. This CDR3 has 13 amino acids. The germline V gene has CDR1 MNHEY and CDR2 SVGEGT. The CDR3 region has the DNA TGTGCCAGCAGTGGAGACTTTCACTATGGCTACACCTTC. Protein: CASSGDFHYGYTF.

The chain links TRBV27 to TRBJ2-3; 7 nucleotides agree with TRBD2. V shed 6 bases and J 4 bases; nucleotides not matched to a gene: 10. CDR3 length: 15 amino acids. CDR1 MNHEY and CDR2 SMNVEV come from the germline V gene (reference sequence). CDR3 DNA: TGTGCCAGCAGCCCCACTCCCGGACTAGCAGATACGCAGTATTTT. Residues: CASSPTPGLADTQYF.

This clonotype appeared many times. The rearrangement joins TRBV7-6 to TRBJ2-3; 10 bases line up with TRBD2. V lost 5 bases, J lost 3 bases, and 2 bases stayed unmatched. The germline CDR1 and CDR2 sequences are SGHVS and FNYEAQ. This CDR3 comprises 14 residues. The CDR3 DNA sequence: TGTGCCAGCAGCCAACTAGCGGGGACAGATACGCAGTATTTT. It codes for CASSQLAGTDTQYF.

CDR3 in amino acids: CASRKSGGPTLERTDTQYF. CDR3 in DNA: TGTGCCAGCAGAAAAAGCGGGGGGCCCACACTAGAGCGGACAGATACGCAGTATTTT. The rearrangement links TRBV6-5 to TRBJ2-3; TRBD2 matches at 9 bases. CDR1 and CDR2 from the germline V gene are MNHEY and SVGAGI. V lost 6 bases, J lost 3 bases, and 19 bases stayed unmatched. The CDR3 contains 19 residues.

CDR3 sequence reads: CASISPGGNTDTQYF. The CDR3 DNA reads TGTGCCAGCATTTCCCCGGGGGGGAACACAGATACGCAGTATTTT. The chain is built from TRBV12-3 or TRBV12-4 and TRBJ2-3, with 8 bases matching TRBD2. V gave up 7 bases and J gave up 2 bases; unmatched junction bases: 8. This CDR3 is built from 15 residues.

The CDR3 here is CASSLVQQEKYNEQFF. CDR3 sequence (DNA): TGTGCCAGCAGCTTAGTCCAACAGGAAAAATACAATGAGCAGTTCTTC. The chain has TRBV7-4 and TRBJ2-1; possible D gene TRBD1, 5 bases. The germline V gene encodes CDR1 SGHVT and CDR2 SQSDAQ. The CDR3 consists of 16 residues. V lost 1 base, J lost 4 bases, and 14 bases lay in between.

The rearrangement uses TRBV29-1 and TRBJ2-2; the D is unclear. The CDR3 spans 13 residues. The V gene lost 4 bases and the J gene lost 7 bases, with 13 bases spanning the gap. From germline, CDR1 is SQVTM and CDR2 ANQGSEA. The CDR3 sequence is CSVAEPSHGELFF. The CDR3, as DNA: TGCAGCGTTGCCGAACCTAGTCACGGGGAGCTGTTTTTT.

The genes are TRBV27 and TRBJ2-5; a weak D match, TRBD1 (6 bases). The CDR3 is 16 residues long. The germline CDR1 and CDR2 sequences are MNHEY and SMNVEV (reference sequence). Trimming took off 5 bases at V and 4 bases at J, with 20 bases between the two ends. In DNA form, the CDR3 reads TGTGCCAGCAGTCCCTTCGAACAGGGATATGGAGAGACCCAGTACTTC. Translated, it gives CASSPFEQGYGETQYF.

This clonotype came up a few times. J is TRBJ2-7 and V is TRBV2, with D hard to call. The CDR3 has 16 residues. CDR1 SNHLY and CDR2 FYNNEI come from the germline V gene. V was cut by 1 base and J by 5 bases, with 18 bases left in between. The CDR3: CASSEVLGNPEDEQYF. CDR3 DNA: TGTGCCAGCAGTGAAGTATTGGGGAACCCCGAGGACGAGCAGTACTTC. Full variable domain (missing parts from reference TRBV2 and TRBJ2-7): EPEVTQTPSHQVTQMGQEVILRCVPISNHLYFYWYRQILGQKVEFLVSFYNNEISEKSEIFDDQFSVERPDGSNFTLKIRSTKLEDSAMYFCASSEVLGNPEDEQYFGPGTRLTVT.

Turning to this clonotype: It may be a read error: a sequence one base away is much more abundant. This chain links TRBV6-1 with TRBJ2-5; D not certain. The germline V gene has CDR1 MNHNS and CDR2 SASEGT. This CDR3 has 16 amino acids. The DNA for the CDR3 is TGTGCCAACAGTTACGAGCAGGAGATGTACCAAGAGACCCAGTACTTC. Protein product: CANSYEQEMYQETQYF.

This chain's CDR3 is CASSLSRDPNEKLFF. CDR3 nucleotides: TGTGCCAGCAGCCTGTCTCGGGACCCTAATGAAAAACTGTTTTTT. The J gene is TRBJ1-4, the V gene TRBV7-9; D may be TRBD1 (5 bases). The CDR3 consists of 15 residues. Germline loops: CDR1 SEHNR, CDR2 FQNEAQ (reference sequence). Trimming shortened V by 5 bases and J by 3 bases, and 13 bases separated the two germline ends.

This chain links TRBV2 with TRBJ2-7; D is perhaps TRBD1 or TRBD2 (5 bases each). The CDR3 consists of 15 residues. V was pared by 1 base and J by 3 bases, with 13 bases between. Germline V CDR1 and CDR2: SNHLY, FYNNEI. The CDR3 sequence is CASSEGQGAGYEQYV. DNA of the CDR3: TGTGCCAGCAGTGAAGGTCAGGGTGCGGGCTACGAGCAGTACGTC.

Notes on this clonotype: A much larger clone sits a single nucleotide away, making a read error possible. V usage is TRBV7-6 and J usage is TRBJ2-1, with D hard to call. CDR3 size: 16 residues. The V gene's germline CDR1 is SGHVS and CDR2 FNYEAQ. CDR3: CASSPILVIPNNKQFF. Here the CDR3 DNA reads TGTGCCAGCAGCCCCATTTTGGTAATCCCCAACAATAAGCAGTTCTTC.

This clonotype has just a few counts. The chain couples TRBV10-3 to TRBJ1-2; D is uncertain. V lost 2 bases and J lost 4, with 5 bases in between. The CDR3 is made up of 12 amino acids. The germline CDR1 and CDR2 sequences are ENHRY and SYGVKD. The CDR3: CAISENSYGYTF. CDR3 bases: TGTGCCATCAGTGAGAATTCCTATGGCTACACCTTC.

The chain has TRBV29-1 and TRBJ2-7; 11 positions match TRBD2. CDR3 length: 14 residues. CDR1 and CDR2 from the germline V gene are SQVTM and ANQGSEA. The ends lost 2 bases at V and 5 bases at J; junction bases unmatched: 5. The CDR3 spells CSVESSGGANEQYF. Written as DNA, the CDR3 is TGCAGCGTTGAAAGTAGCGGGGGGGCAAACGAGCAGTACTTC.

The rearrangement uses TRBV19 and TRBJ1-2, with 7 bases identical to TRBD1. Germline CDR1 is LNHDA and CDR2 is SQIVND (reference sequence). There are 14 residues in the CDR3. The junction had 13 bases not matched to a gene; V was cut back by 5 bases and J by 10 bases. The chain's CDR3 is CASSGRQGRDDYTF. The CDR3 coding sequence is TGTGCCAGTAGTGGTCGACAGGGTAGGGATGACTACACCTTC.

As regards this clonotype: A junction boundary mismatches the germline segment, possibly from a read error. The V gene is TRBV12-3 or TRBV12-4, the J gene TRBJ2-5, with D perhaps matching TRBD1 or TRBD2 (5 bases each). The CDR3 contains 14 residues. DNA of the CDR3: TGTGCCAGCAGTTTGGGGGACGACCAAGAGATCCAGTACTTC. This encodes CASSLGDDQEIQYF.

This clonotype came up a few times. The chain recombines TRBV7-9 with TRBJ1-2; D is ambiguous. Germline V gene lookup returns CDR1 SEHNR and CDR2 FQNEAQ (reference sequence). The CDR3 covers 12 residues. Deletions cut 7 bases from V and 6 bases from J, with 12 bases between. The chain's CDR3 is CASTRATDGYTF. For the CDR3, the DNA is TGTGCCAGCACCCGAGCGACGGATGGCTACACCTTC.

This clonotype was detected a few times. V and J are TRBV7-3 and TRBJ1-4; the D is unclear. V lost 2 bases, J lost 7 bases, and 11 bases lay in between. This CDR3 comprises 14 residues. Looked up from germline, CDR1 is SGHTA and CDR2 is FQGTGA. The CDR3 DNA follows: TGTGCCAGCAGCTTAGACGGGGATCCTGAAAAACTGTTTTTT. It is translated as CASSLDGDPEKLFF.

J is TRBJ1-2 and V is TRBV12-3 or TRBV12-4; D possibly corresponds to TRBD1 (6 bases). The CDR3 has 18 amino acids. V dropped 6 bases and J dropped 0 bases, with 23 bases sitting between them. The CDR3 is CASSTTKPTGGPNYGYTF. DNA of the CDR3: TGTGCCAGCAGCACAACTAAGCCGACAGGCGGACCTAACTATGGCTACACCTTC.

This clonotype turned up a few times. This chain uses TRBV19 with TRBJ2-7; D call uncertain. Germline V gene sequence: CDR1 LNHDA, CDR2 SQIVND (reference sequence). This CDR3 is 12 amino acids long. The V end was cut by 0 bases, the J end by 5 bases, with 5 bases between. The CDR3: CASSIEGNEQYF. CDR3 nucleotides: TGTGCCAGTAGTATAGAGGGCAACGAGCAGTACTTC. Supplemented by reference TRBV19 and TRBJ2-7, the full variable domain reads DGGITQSPKYLFRKEGQNVTLSCEQNLNHDAMYWYRQDPGQGLRLIYYSQIVNDFQKGDIAEGYSVSREKKESFPLTVTSAQKNPTAFYLCASSIEGNEQYFGPGTRLTVT.

This clonotype occurred many times. The chain employs TRBV7-6 and TRBJ2-1; TRBD1 matches at 9 bases. The CDR3 contains 15 residues. CDR1 is SGHVS, CDR2 FNYEAQ, per germline. Trimming cost V 5 bases and J 3 bases; bases outside gene matches: 5. The CDR3 nucleotides are TGTGCCAGCAGCCCGGGACAGGGTTACTACAATGAGCAGTTCTTC. Residues: CASSPGQGYYNEQFF.

The sample holds a few counts of this clonotype. The chain is built from TRBV28 and TRBJ2-3; D remains unclear. Germline-derived CDR1 and CDR2 are MDHEN and SYDVKM. The CDR3 has 14 residues. V lost 3 bases to trimming and J lost 2 bases, with 9 bases between them. The CDR3 region is CASSLNSVTDTQYF. The DNA for the CDR3 is TGTGCCAGCAGTTTGAACTCAGTCACAGATACGCAGTATTTT.

This sequence joins TRBV12-3 or TRBV12-4 and TRBJ1-4; D is possibly TRBD1 (5 bases). V dropped 3 bases and J dropped 3 bases, with 14 bases sitting between them. This CDR3 contains 16 residues. The chain's CDR3 is CASSLGLTAANEKLFF. The CDR3 DNA is TGTGCCAGCAGTTTGGGCCTGACAGCAGCTAATGAAAAACTGTTTTTT.

CDR3 in amino acids: CASSEVQNTEAFF. The CDR3, as DNA: TGTGCCAGCAGTGAGGTACAGAACACTGAAGCTTTCTTT. V and J are TRBV6-1 and TRBJ1-1; D is ambiguous. The CDR3 contains 13 residues. Germline V gene data show CDR1 as MNHNS and CDR2 as SASEGT. Trimming took off 3 bases at V and 1 base at J, with 6 bases between the two ends.

Only a few counts were recorded for this clonotype. V and J are TRBV7-8 and TRBJ2-1; D gene uncertain. Trimming pared 0 bases from V and 9 bases from J, leaving 9 bases between. CDR3 length equals 13 residues. Per the germline V gene, CDR1 is SGHVS and CDR2 is FQNEAQ. The CDR3 here is CASSLALLREQFF. DNA for the CDR3: TGTGCCAGCAGCTTAGCGCTCCTCCGTGAGCAGTTCTTC.

The chain employs TRBV5-4 and TRBJ1-2, with 8 bases lining up with TRBD1. Trimming took 4 bases from V and 5 from J; bases not matched to a gene: 7. This CDR3 is 14 amino acids long. CDR1 is SGHNT, CDR2 YYREEE, per germline (reference sequence). Here the CDR3 reads CASSRMTGEYGYTF. The CDR3 DNA is TGTGCCAGCAGCCGTATGACAGGGGAGTATGGCTACACCTTC.

Many counts were recorded for this clonotype. The chain carries TRBV7-2 and TRBJ2-5; the D gene is possibly TRBD2 (6 bases). The V end was cut by 5 bases, the J end by 2 bases, with 15 bases between. Germline CDR1 is SGHTA and CDR2 is FQGNSA. CDR3 size: 15 residues. The CDR3: CASSDWGDPQETQYF. In DNA, the CDR3 is TGTGCCAGCAGCGATTGGGGGGACCCACAAGAGACCCAGTACTTC.